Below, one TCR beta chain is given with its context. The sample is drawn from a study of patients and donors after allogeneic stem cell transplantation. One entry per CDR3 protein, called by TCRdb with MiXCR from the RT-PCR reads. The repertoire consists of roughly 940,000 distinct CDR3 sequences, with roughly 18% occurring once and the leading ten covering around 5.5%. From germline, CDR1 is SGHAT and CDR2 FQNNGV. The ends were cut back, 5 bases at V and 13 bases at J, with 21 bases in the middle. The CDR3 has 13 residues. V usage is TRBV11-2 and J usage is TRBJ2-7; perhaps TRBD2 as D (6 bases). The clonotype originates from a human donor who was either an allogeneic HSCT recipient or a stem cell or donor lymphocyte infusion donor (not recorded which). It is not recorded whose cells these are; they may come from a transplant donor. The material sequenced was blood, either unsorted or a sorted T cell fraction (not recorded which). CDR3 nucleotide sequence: TGTGCCAGCAGCCCGCCGGGACTGCGGACCTGCTACTTC. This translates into CASSPPGLRTCYF.